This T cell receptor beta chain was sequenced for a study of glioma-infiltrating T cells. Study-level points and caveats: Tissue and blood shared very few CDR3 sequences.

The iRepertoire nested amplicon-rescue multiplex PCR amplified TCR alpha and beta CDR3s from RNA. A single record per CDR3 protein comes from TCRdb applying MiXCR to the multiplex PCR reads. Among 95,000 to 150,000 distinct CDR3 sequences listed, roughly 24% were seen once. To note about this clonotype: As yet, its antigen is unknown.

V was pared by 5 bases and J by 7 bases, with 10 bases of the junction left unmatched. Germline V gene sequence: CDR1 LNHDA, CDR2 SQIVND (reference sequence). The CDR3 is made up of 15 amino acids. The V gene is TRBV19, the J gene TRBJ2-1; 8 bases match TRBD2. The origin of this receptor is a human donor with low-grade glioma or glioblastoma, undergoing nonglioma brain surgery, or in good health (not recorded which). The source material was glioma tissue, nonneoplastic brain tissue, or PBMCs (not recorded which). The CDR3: CASSRGTRGTNEQFF. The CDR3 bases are TGTGCCAGTAGTCGGGGGACTAGGGGAACGAATGAGCAGTTCTTC.